The sequence of this T cell receptor (beta chain) was determined in a study of T-cell memory formation after mild COVID-19. Of note for this clonotype: Its matching antigen is unknown.

Whole-study results and caveats: Contracting clones localized mainly to CM and EM when CD4+ and mainly to EMRA when CD8+.

TCRdb ran MiXCR on the 5' RACE reads and lists one entry per CDR3 protein. The sample lists roughly 100,000 distinct CDR3 sequences; approximately 17% were seen once. Material for sequencing was PBMCs or a T cell subset sorted from them (not recorded which). This receptor was taken from an adult woman who had mild COVID-19 (a few samples of this study predate the infection). Cell type and time point are not known.

The CDR3 loop reads CASSVNPMEGYTDTQYF. CDR3 bases: TGTGCCAGCAGCGTTAACCCAATGGAGGGCTACACAGATACGCAGTATTTT. V gene TRBV7-3 combines with J gene TRBJ2-3; a weak D match, TRBD2 (6 bases). V dropped 5 bases and J dropped 2 bases, with 20 bases sitting between them. Germline V gives CDR1 SGHTA, CDR2 FQGTGA. This CDR3 has 17 residues.